Listed below are T cell receptor beta chains from one sample, sequenced in a study of cytotoxic CD8 clonotypes in ibrutinib-treated CLL. The table came from immunoSEQ multiplex PCR; TCRdb's copy has only in-frame clones and leaves some out. The data show about 150,000 clones, roughly 83% seen once. This specimen was PBMCs, taken after 12 months of ibrutinib treatment. All receptors derive from a human donor with chronic lymphocytic leukemia. Both conserved end residues are part of each CDR3. D genes are given only for firm matches. Rows may omit the clone size; those that give it use once, few, many or a size class.

size	D	V	J	CDR3	DNA
NA	NA	TRBV19	TRBJ1-1	CATTGSTEAFF	TGTGCCACCACAGGGTCCACTGAAGCTTTCTTT
NA	NA	TRBV5-6	TRBJ1-1	CASSLLTETNTEAFF	TGTGCCAGCAGCTTACTGACAGAGACGAACACTGAAGCTTTCTTT
once	TRBD1	TRBV4-3	TRBJ2-7	CASSQGTGKFWDHSYEQYF	TGCGCCAGCAGCCAAGGGACAGGGAAGTTCTGGGACCACTCCTACGAGCAGTACTTC
few	NA	TRBV18	TRBJ2-2	CASSPIAGATGELFF	TGTGCCAGCTCACCAATAGCAGGGGCCACCGGGGAGCTGTTTTTT
NA	TRBD2	TRBV28	TRBJ2-7	CASSFSHGGGSLEQYF	TGTGCCAGCAGTTTTTCCCATGGTGGCGGGAGCCTCGAGCAGTACTTC
once	NA	TRBV28	TRBJ1-5	CASSSLRGGNQPQHF	TGTGCCAGCAGTTCCTTAAGGGGAGGCAATCAGCCCCAGCATTTT
NA	TRBD1	TRBV5-1	TRBJ2-1	CASSLFSVQGDEQFF	TGCGCCAGCAGCTTGTTTTCGGTACAGGGGGATGAGCAGTTCTTC
NA	NA	TRBV18	TRBJ2-1	CASSLLGGYDNEQFF	TGTGCCAGCTCTCTTCTAGGGGGTTACGACAATGAGCAGTTCTTC
NA	TRBD1	TRBV23-1	TRBJ1-5	CASSRATGGTNQPQHF	TGCGCCAGCAGTCGGGCCACAGGGGGCACCAATCAGCCCCAGCATTTT
NA	NA	TRBV5-6	TRBJ2-7	CASSGKTHYEQYF	TGTGCCAGTAGCGGAAAAACCCACTACGAGCAGTACTTC
NA	NA	TRBV14	TRBJ2-7	CASSFSGWYEQYF	TGTGCCAGCAGCTTTTCAGGGTGGTACGAGCAGTACTTC
NA	NA	TRBV11-2	TRBJ2-1	CASSFTYGGLSSYNEQFF	TGTGCCAGCAGCTTCACGTACGGCGGTCTGAGCTCCTACAATGAGCAGTTCTTC
NA	NA	TRBV19	TRBJ2-3	CASSNRRTTSTDTQYF	TGTGCCAGTAGTAACCGGCGGACTACTAGCACAGATACGCAGTATTTT
NA	TRBD2	TRBV2	TRBJ2-7	CASSDLGLAGGREQYF	TGTGCCAGCAGTGACCTTGGGCTAGCGGGAGGAAGAGAGCAGTACTTC
NA	TRBD2	TRBV7-2	TRBJ2-1	CASGLAGINEQFF	TGTGCCAGCGGACTAGCGGGAATTAATGAGCAGTTCTTC
NA	TRBD1	TRBV7-2	TRBJ2-2	CASSPLGTGNTGELFF	TGTGCCAGCAGCCCGCTCGGGACAGGGAACACCGGGGAGCTGTTTTTT
once	TRBD2	TRBV4-3	TRBJ2-2	CASSPSGIRDTGELFF	TGCGCCAGCAGCCCCAGCGGGATTCGGGACACCGGGGAGCTGTTTTTT
NA	TRBD1	TRBV7-6	TRBJ2-1	CASSLVGQGSYNEQFF	TGTGCCAGCAGCCTCGTGGGACAGGGGTCCTACAATGAGCAGTTCTTC
few	NA	TRBV18	TRBJ1-5	CASSPRGDSNQPQHF	TGTGCCAGCTCACCGCGAGGGGATAGCAATCAGCCCCAGCATTTT
NA	NA	TRBV2	TRBJ1-5	CASIGGRYQPQHF	TGTGCCAGCATCGGGGGGCGGTACCAGCCCCAGCATTTT
NA	NA	TRBV6-1	TRBJ2-1	CASSDNGPHVQFF	TGTGCCAGCAGTGATAATGGGCCCCACGTGCAGTTCTTC
NA	NA	TRBV27	TRBJ1-5	CASGKNSNQPQHF	TGTGCCAGCGGTAAGAATAGCAATCAGCCCCAGCATTTT
once	NA	TRBV18	TRBJ2-7	CASSPMQATNYEQYF	TGTGCCAGCTCACCAATGCAGGCGACAAACTACGAGCAGTACTTC
NA	NA	TRBV7-9	TRBJ1-4	CASSSRRNNEKLFF	TGTGCCAGCAGCTCTCGCAGAAATAATGAAAAACTGTTTTTT
NA	TRBD2	TRBV9	TRBJ2-1	CASSSQIGTSVVEQFF	TGTGCCAGCAGCTCACAGATAGGGACTAGCGTTGTCGAGCAGTTCTTC
NA	TRBD2	TRBV5-8	TRBJ2-3	CASSFPGGADTQYF	TGTGCCAGCAGCTTTCCCGGGGGGGCGGATACGCAGTATTTT
NA	NA	TRBV28	TRBJ2-2	CASSLISGGLAGELFF	TGTGCCAGCAGTTTGATCTCTGGGGGGTTAGCCGGGGAGCTGTTTTTT
few	NA	TRBV9	TRBJ2-2	CASSVLGVPGELFF	TGTGCCAGCAGCGTATTGGGTGTTCCCGGGGAGCTGTTTTTT
NA	NA	TRBV29-1	TRBJ1-2	CSVAPGNYGYTF	TGCAGCGTTGCCCCCGGAAACTATGGCTACACCTTC
NA	NA	TRBV7-6	TRBJ2-1	CASSLVGDEQFF	TGTGCCAGCAGCTTAGTAGGCGATGAGCAGTTCTTC
once	NA	TRBV7-8	TRBJ2-7	CASSLFSGAPLEQYF	TGTGCCAGCAGCTTATTTTCCGGAGCCCCCCTCGAGCAGTACTTC
NA	TRBD2	TRBV4-2	TRBJ2-1	CASSQGEGLNEQFF	TGTGCCAGCAGCCAAGGGGAGGGACTAAATGAGCAGTTCTTC
few	TRBD1	TRBV4-1	TRBJ1-5	CASSQGSGGNSNQPQHF	TGCGCCAGCAGCCAAGGTTCAGGGGGAAATAGCAATCAGCCCCAGCATTTT
NA	NA	TRBV5-1	TRBJ2-6	CASSGLRSGANVLTF	TGCGCCAGTTCGGGACTGCGCTCTGGGGCCAACGTCCTGACTTTC
NA	TRBD1	TRBV30	TRBJ2-2	CAWTTLKTGGAGELFF	TGTGCCTGGACTACACTTAAAACAGGGGGCGCCGGGGAGCTGTTTTTT
NA	TRBD1	TRBV4-1	TRBJ1-5	CASSQDTGDSNQPQHF	TGCGCCAGCAGCCAAGACACAGGGGATAGCAATCAGCCCCAGCATTTT
few	TRBD2	TRBV5-1	TRBJ2-7	CASSLASLLAGDYEQYF	TGCGCCAGCAGCTTGGCCTCTCTCTTAGCGGGAGACTACGAGCAGTACTTC
NA	TRBD1	TRBV28	TRBJ1-2	CASEGTVLYIEGQMNYGYTF	TGTGCCAGCGAAGGTACAGTTTTGTATATCGAGGGACAGATGAACTATGGCTACACCTTC
NA	TRBD1	TRBV7-6	TRBJ2-7	CASSPGQGGYEQYF	TGTGCCAGCAGCCCCGGACAGGGGGGCTACGAGCAGTACTTC
NA	TRBD2	TRBV9	TRBJ2-3	CASSFLGLAGGPDTQYF	TGTGCCAGCAGCTTCCTCGGACTAGCGGGAGGCCCAGATACGCAGTATTTT
NA	NA	TRBV5-1	TRBJ2-5	CASSLVQGGQETQYF	TGCGCCAGCAGCTTGGTGCAGGGCGGACAAGAGACCCAGTACTTC
NA	NA	TRBV6-5	TRBJ2-7	CASSWTRYEQYF	TGTGCCAGCAGTTGGACTCGGTACGAGCAGTACTTC
NA	TRBD2	TRBV5-1	TRBJ2-1	CASSPSGGSSYNEQFF	TGCGCCAGCAGCCCAAGCGGGGGGAGCTCCTACAATGAGCAGTTCTTC
once	TRBD1	TRBV27	TRBJ2-4	CASSQDRGLAKNIQYF	TGTGCCAGCAGTCAAGACAGGGGATTAGCCAAAAACATTCAGTACTTC
few	NA	TRBV19	TRBJ2-2	CASRQGGTGELFF	TGTGCCAGTAGGCAGGGTGGTACCGGGGAGCTGTTTTTT
NA	NA	TRBV7-2	TRBJ2-7	CASSLEGQRAEQYF	TGTGCCAGCAGCCTCGAGGGTCAAAGGGCCGAGCAGTACTTC